These T cell receptor beta chains were read from a single sample in a study of T-cell memory formation after mild COVID-19. TCRdb re-analysed the 5' RACE reads in MiXCR, keeping a single row per CDR3 protein. The sample includes fewer than 250,000 distinct CDR3 sequences, roughly 10% of them seen just once. Material for sequencing was PBMCs or a T cell subset sorted from them (not recorded which). The receptors shown here come from a man between 18 and 35 years old who had mild COVID-19 (a few samples of this study predate the infection). Cell type and time point are not known. Each CDR3 is given with its conserved first and last residue. D genes are given only for firm matches. Part of the rows lack a size; the others show once, few, many or a class for expanded clones.

length	D	V	J	size	CDR3	DNA
15	-	TRBV12-3/TRBV12-4	TRBJ1-3	many	CASSFGVTSGNTIYF	TGTGCCAGCAGTTTTGGGGTTACCTCTGGAAACACCATATATTTT
14	-	TRBV20-1	TRBJ1-5	-	CSAGEKGSNQPQHF	TGCAGTGCTGGAGAAAAGGGGAGCAATCAGCCCCAGCATTTT
15	TRBD2	TRBV4-1	TRBJ2-4	-	CASSLGRGVLNIQYF	TGCGCCAGCAGCTTGGGCCGGGGGGTTCTGAACATTCAGTACTTC
14	-	TRBV20-1	TRBJ1-6	-	CSARVWGADSPLHF	TGCAGTGCTAGAGTATGGGGGGCTGATTCACCCCTCCACTTT
14	-	TRBV7-8	TRBJ2-7	few	CASSLYGSTGEQYF	TGTGCCAGCAGCTTATATGGCAGTACGGGCGAGCAGTACTTC
16	TRBD2	TRBV4-3	TRBJ2-7	many	CASSQEVSGGTYEQYF	TGCGCCAGCAGCCAAGAAGTCAGCGGGGGAACCTACGAGCAGTACTTC
14	-	TRBV5-1	TRBJ2-5	-	CASSLTRSQETQYF	TGCGCCAGCAGCTTGACTAGATCCCAAGAGACCCAGTACTTC
12	-	TRBV5-1	TRBJ2-7	few	CASSLRVSEQYF	TGCGCCAGCAGCTTGAGGGTCAGCGAGCAGTACTTC
13	-	TRBV7-2	TRBJ2-1	-	CASSLQRQAEQFF	TGTGCCAGCAGCCTACAAAGACAGGCCGAGCAGTTCTTC
20	TRBD1	TRBV4-3	TRBJ1-3	-	CASSRKRDSGPFFSGNTIYF	TGCGCCAGCAGCCGCAAACGGGACAGCGGACCCTTCTTCTCTGGAAACACCATATATTTT
14	-	TRBV12-3/TRBV12-4	TRBJ2-7	-	CASSFGARGYEQYF	TGTGCCAGCAGTTTTGGGGCGCGGGGCTACGAGCAGTACTTC
16	TRBD1	TRBV5-1	TRBJ1-1	few	CASRRGTGGYGTEAFF	TGCGCCAGCAGGCGGGGGACAGGGGGTTATGGCACTGAAGCTTTCTTT
13	-	TRBV4-2	TRBJ2-7	-	CASSQGLGYEQYF	TGTGCCAGCAGCCAAGGCCTGGGGTACGAGCAGTACTTC
16	-	TRBV7-2	TRBJ2-2	few	CASSLAAPGVTGELFF	TGTGCCAGCAGCTTAGCGGCGCCAGGGGTAACCGGGGAGCTGTTTTTT
15	TRBD1	TRBV5-1	TRBJ1-2	-	CASSPGQGAEYGYTF	TGCGCCAGCAGCCCGGGACAGGGGGCGGAGTATGGCTACACCTTC
16	TRBD2	TRBV5-4	TRBJ2-3	-	CASSPREGLVGDTQYF	TGTGCCAGCAGCCCCCGGGAGGGCCTAGTGGGTGATACGCAGTATTTT
15	-	TRBV7-4	TRBJ2-1	many	CASSLRGCPRNEQFF	TGTGCCAGCAGCTTAAGGGGGTGCCCTCGGAATGAGCAGTTCTTC